This T cell receptor (beta chain) was sequenced for a study of T-cell reconstitution after alpha-beta-depleted transplantation in children. The V gene end was trimmed by 3 bases and the J gene end by 0 bases; junction bases not matched to a gene: 12. The CDR3 extends over 20 amino acids. The germline CDR1 and CDR2 sequences are LNHNV and YYDKDF (reference sequence). This clonotype was counted many times. Construction of the TCRbeta library involved unique molecular identifiers. TCRdb re-called the PCR reads with MiXCR, one entry per CDR3 protein. The sample records more than 150,000 distinct CDR3 sequences, roughly 7.5% being singletons.

V is TRBV15 and J is TRBJ2-6, with 9 positions matching TRBD1. The TCR comes from a human donor who donated a stem cell graft to a child with Wiskott-Aldrich syndrome. The sample was PBMCs from the stem cell graft donor, taken from the stem cell graft. The CDR3 loop is CATSRFSPGQGSSGANVLTF. The DNA of the CDR3 is TGTGCCACCAGCAGGTTTTCTCCGGGACAGGGTTCCTCTGGGGCCAACGTCCTGACTTTC.